The entry below gives a single T cell receptor (beta chain) sequence along with its context. This sample is part of a study of PD-L1 blockade in urothelial cancer. Whole-study context: Patients' histories included 0 to 3 prior chemotherapy regimens.

Time point of the sample: pretreatment peripheral blood. The trim removed 0 bases at V and 0 bases at J, leaving 0 bases unmatched. This CDR3 is built from 15 residues. Germline lookup yields CDR1 SGDLS and CDR2 YYNGEE. The assay was immunoSEQ multiplex PCR, and TCRdb's table has in-frame clones only and misses some. The profile shows about 74,000 clones, roughly nine tenths of them singletons. This specimen was PBMCs, taken around atezolizumab (anti-PD-L1) treatment. This receptor was identified in a man between 65 and 85 years old with urothelial cancer. The chain combines TRBV9 with TRBJ2-3; 8 bases map to TRBD2. CDR3 in amino acids: CASSVASGSTDTQYF. CDR3 sequence (DNA): TGTGCCAGCAGCGTAGCTAGCGGGAGCACAGATACGCAGTATTTT.